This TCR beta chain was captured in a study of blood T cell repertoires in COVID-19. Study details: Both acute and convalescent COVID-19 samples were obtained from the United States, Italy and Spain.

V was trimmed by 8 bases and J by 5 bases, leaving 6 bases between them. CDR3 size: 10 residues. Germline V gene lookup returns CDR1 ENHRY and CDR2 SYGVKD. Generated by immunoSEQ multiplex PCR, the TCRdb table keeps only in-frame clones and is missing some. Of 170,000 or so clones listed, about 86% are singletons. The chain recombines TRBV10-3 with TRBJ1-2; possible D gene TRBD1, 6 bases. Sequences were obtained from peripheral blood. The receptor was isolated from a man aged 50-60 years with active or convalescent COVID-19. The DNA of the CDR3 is TGTGCCATCGGACAGTATGGCTACACCTTC. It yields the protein CAIGQYGYTF.